This is a list of T cell receptor beta chains from one sample in a study of blood T cells in healthy people across ages. TCRdb itself ran the 5' RACE reads through MiXCR, one entry per CDR3 protein. The table lists about 1.5 million distinct CDR3 sequences, around 40% of them singletons. Sequenced material: blood. The receptors shown here come from a young woman in good health. Both conserved end residues are part of each CDR3. A D gene is named only where the DNA matches it firmly. Expanded clones get a size class; other rows say once, few or many, or leave the size out.

abundance: .; j_gene: TRBJ2-4; d_gene: TRBD1; v_gene: TRBV3-1; CDR3aa: CASSSGQGIAKNIQYF; CDR3nt: TGTGCCAGCAGCTCTGGACAGGGAATAGCCAAAAACATTCAGTACTTC
abundance: .; j_gene: TRBJ2-5; d_gene: .; v_gene: TRBV27; CDR3aa: CASSALDAETQYF; CDR3nt: TGTGCCAGCAGTGCTCTAGACGCAGAGACCCAGTACTTC
abundance: .; j_gene: TRBJ2-5; d_gene: .; v_gene: TRBV7-2; CDR3aa: CASSQKGRLGETQYF; CDR3nt: TGTGCCAGCAGCCAAAAGGGCAGACTCGGTGAGACCCAGTACTTC
abundance: .; j_gene: TRBJ2-7; d_gene: TRBD1; v_gene: TRBV5-6; CDR3aa: CASSLPGTGDREQYF; CDR3nt: TGTGCCAGCAGCTTGCCCGGGACAGGCGATCGCGAGCAGTACTTC
abundance: .; j_gene: TRBJ1-2; d_gene: .; v_gene: TRBV4-3; CDR3aa: CASSQEEGGGYTF; CDR3nt: TGCGCCAGCAGCCAAGAGGAGGGGGGTGGCTACACCTTC
abundance: few; j_gene: TRBJ2-1; d_gene: .; v_gene: TRBV7-3; CDR3aa: CASSLSPRGEQFF; CDR3nt: TGTGCCAGCAGCCTATCCCCCCGTGGTGAGCAGTTCTTC
abundance: few; j_gene: TRBJ2-1; d_gene: .; v_gene: TRBV6-1; CDR3aa: CASSDSTVYNEQFF; CDR3nt: TGTGCCAGCAGTGATTCAACTGTCTACAATGAGCAGTTCTTC
abundance: few; j_gene: TRBJ2-2; d_gene: .; v_gene: TRBV10-3; CDR3aa: CAISQGTGELFF; CDR3nt: TGTGCCATCAGTCAGGGTACCGGGGAGCTGTTTTTT
abundance: many; j_gene: TRBJ1-5; d_gene: .; v_gene: TRBV24-1; CDR3aa: CATSDSSRGVGNQPQHF; CDR3nt: TGTGCCACCAGTGATTCGAGTCGAGGGGTCGGCAATCAGCCCCAGCATTTT
abundance: many; j_gene: TRBJ1-2; d_gene: .; v_gene: TRBV29-1; CDR3aa: CSVGGRANYGYTF; CDR3nt: TGCAGCGTTGGGGGAAGGGCTAACTATGGCTACACCTTC
abundance: .; j_gene: TRBJ2-1; d_gene: .; v_gene: TRBV14; CDR3aa: CASSQMDGREQFF; CDR3nt: TGTGCCAGCAGCCAGATGGACGGAAGGGAGCAGTTCTTC
abundance: .; j_gene: TRBJ2-1; d_gene: TRBD2; v_gene: TRBV3-1; CDR3aa: CASSQILADNEQFF; CDR3nt: TGTGCCAGCAGCCAGATACTAGCGGACAATGAGCAGTTCTTC
abundance: .; j_gene: TRBJ2-7; d_gene: .; v_gene: TRBV7-2; CDR3aa: CASSTRREYEQYF; CDR3nt: TGTGCCAGCAGCACCCGACGGGAGTACGAGCAGTACTTC
abundance: few; j_gene: TRBJ1-1; d_gene: .; v_gene: TRBV7-9; CDR3aa: CASSLEQGLEAFF; CDR3nt: TGTGCCAGCAGCTTAGAACAGGGCCTGGAAGCTTTCTTT
abundance: .; j_gene: TRBJ2-5; d_gene: TRBD1; v_gene: TRBV9; CDR3aa: CASSTFGTGQETQYF; CDR3nt: TGTGCCAGCAGCACCTTTGGGACAGGGCAAGAGACCCAGTACTTC
abundance: few; j_gene: TRBJ2-7; d_gene: .; v_gene: TRBV28; CDR3aa: CASSPPLVVGYEQYF; CDR3nt: TGTGCCAGCAGTCCACCCCTCGTTGTCGGCTACGAGCAGTACTTC
abundance: once; j_gene: TRBJ1-6; d_gene: TRBD1; v_gene: TRBV7-2; CDR3aa: CASSWDRQGSFGTLHF; CDR3nt: TGTGCCAGCAGCTGGGATAGACAGGGGAGCTTCGGAACCCTCCACTTT
abundance: .; j_gene: TRBJ2-3; d_gene: .; v_gene: TRBV6-5; CDR3aa: CASRRSRTDTQYF; CDR3nt: TGTGCCAGCCGGAGGTCCCGCACAGATACGCAGTATTTT
abundance: .; j_gene: TRBJ1-3; d_gene: .; v_gene: TRBV15; CDR3aa: CATSRDGGAGNTIYF; CDR3nt: TGTGCCACCAGCAGAGATGGAGGCGCCGGAAACACCATATATTTT
abundance: few; j_gene: TRBJ1-2; d_gene: .; v_gene: TRBV27; CDR3aa: CASSSASQGLGYGYTF; CDR3nt: TGTGCCAGCAGTTCCGCATCACAGGGTCTCGGCTATGGCTACACCTTC
abundance: few; j_gene: TRBJ2-5; d_gene: .; v_gene: TRBV15; CDR3aa: CATADFYTQETQYF; CDR3nt: TGTGCCACGGCGGACTTTTACACCCAAGAGACCCAGTACTTC
abundance: .; j_gene: TRBJ2-1; d_gene: TRBD2; v_gene: TRBV11-3; CDR3aa: CASSLGGLATDEQFF; CDR3nt: TGTGCCAGCAGCTTAGGGGGACTAGCGACCGATGAGCAGTTCTTC
abundance: .; j_gene: TRBJ2-7; d_gene: .; v_gene: TRBV21-1; CDR3aa: CASSPPSGTGDYEQYF; CDR3nt: TGTGCCAGCAGCCCGCCCTCCGGGACAGGGGACTACGAGCAGTACTTC
abundance: few; j_gene: TRBJ2-2; d_gene: .; v_gene: TRBV12-3/TRBV12-4; CDR3aa: CASSLQLATGELFF; CDR3nt: TGTGCCAGCAGTTTACAACTGGCCACCGGGGAGCTGTTTTTT
abundance: few; j_gene: TRBJ1-4; d_gene: .; v_gene: TRBV12-3/TRBV12-4; CDR3aa: CASSLTLANEKLFF; CDR3nt: TGTGCCAGCAGCCTGACCCTGGCTAATGAAAAACTGTTTTTT
abundance: .; j_gene: TRBJ2-7; d_gene: .; v_gene: TRBV12-3/TRBV12-4; CDR3aa: CASSPGTASQYF; CDR3nt: TGTGCCAGCAGCCCTGGGACTGCCAGTCAGTACTTC
abundance: .; j_gene: TRBJ2-7; d_gene: .; v_gene: TRBV28; CDR3aa: CASSLRSGLRAYEQYF; CDR3nt: TGTGCCAGCAGTTTAAGGTCGGGACTGAGGGCCTACGAGCAGTACTTC
abundance: few; j_gene: TRBJ2-1; d_gene: TRBD2; v_gene: TRBV4-2; CDR3aa: CASSQEGTSLYEQFF; CDR3nt: TGTGCCAGCAGCCAAGAAGGGACTAGTCTCTATGAGCAGTTCTTC
abundance: .; j_gene: TRBJ2-7; d_gene: TRBD2; v_gene: TRBV4-3; CDR3aa: CASSQARDYRSYEQYF; CDR3nt: TGCGCCAGCAGCCAAGCCCGGGACTACCGTTCCTACGAGCAGTACTTC
abundance: few; j_gene: TRBJ2-3; d_gene: TRBD2; v_gene: TRBV20-1; CDR3aa: CSAAGTSVYTDTQYF; CDR3nt: TGCAGTGCAGCCGGGACTAGCGTATACACAGATACGCAGTATTTT
abundance: .; j_gene: TRBJ1-4; d_gene: .; v_gene: TRBV7-2; CDR3aa: CASSLDPGGRGEKLFF; CDR3nt: TGTGCCAGCAGCTTAGATCCGGGGGGTCGAGGTGAAAAACTGTTTTTT
abundance: .; j_gene: TRBJ2-7; d_gene: .; v_gene: TRBV2; CDR3aa: CASSALVSVYHEQYF; CDR3nt: TGTGCCAGCAGTGCTCTGGTCTCGGTTTACCACGAGCAGTACTTC
abundance: .; j_gene: TRBJ1-4; d_gene: .; v_gene: TRBV20-1; CDR3aa: CSAPEGPNEKLFF; CDR3nt: TGCAGTGCTCCCGAGGGGCCTAATGAAAAACTGTTTTTT
abundance: .; j_gene: TRBJ1-2; d_gene: TRBD1; v_gene: TRBV20-1; CDR3aa: CSATDRLNYGYTF; CDR3nt: TGCAGTGCAACGGACAGGCTAAACTATGGCTACACCTTC
abundance: .; j_gene: TRBJ2-1; d_gene: .; v_gene: TRBV20-1; CDR3aa: CSARDRPGSYNEQFF; CDR3nt: TGCAGTGCTAGAGATCGTCCAGGTTCCTACAATGAGCAGTTCTTC
abundance: .; j_gene: TRBJ2-1; d_gene: .; v_gene: TRBV21-1; CDR3aa: CANPTSGVYNEQFF; CDR3nt: TGTGCCAACCCGACTAGCGGGGTGTACAATGAGCAGTTCTTC
abundance: .; j_gene: TRBJ1-5; d_gene: .; v_gene: TRBV4-3; CDR3aa: CASSQDMGGQPQHF; CDR3nt: TGCGCCAGCAGCCAAGACATGGGGGGTCAGCCCCAGCATTTT
abundance: few; j_gene: TRBJ1-5; d_gene: .; v_gene: TRBV3-1; CDR3aa: CASSHPGTSGPQHF; CDR3nt: TGTGCCAGCAGTCATCCGGGGACCTCTGGGCCCCAGCATTTT
abundance: .; j_gene: TRBJ1-2; d_gene: .; v_gene: TRBV7-9; CDR3aa: CASSLIISYGYTF; CDR3nt: TGTGCCAGCAGCTTAATAATCAGCTATGGCTACACCTTC
abundance: .; j_gene: TRBJ2-5; d_gene: TRBD2; v_gene: TRBV6-6; CDR3aa: CASSSSGGLLKTQYF; CDR3nt: TGTGCCAGCAGTTCGAGCGGGGGACTCCTAAAGACCCAGTACTTC
abundance: .; j_gene: TRBJ1-2; d_gene: .; v_gene: TRBV6-2/TRBV6-3; CDR3aa: CASSYSGLANYGYTF; CDR3nt: TGTGCCAGCAGCTACAGCGGTTTAGCTAACTATGGCTACACCTTC
abundance: .; j_gene: TRBJ2-1; d_gene: TRBD2; v_gene: TRBV28; CDR3aa: CASSELAGPYNEQFF; CDR3nt: TGTGCCAGCAGCGAACTAGCGGGCCCGTACAATGAGCAGTTCTTC
abundance: .; j_gene: TRBJ1-2; d_gene: TRBD1; v_gene: TRBV7-2; CDR3aa: CASTKLTGFYGYTF; CDR3nt: TGTGCCAGCACCAAACTGACAGGGTTCTATGGCTACACCTTC
abundance: .; j_gene: TRBJ2-5; d_gene: .; v_gene: TRBV21-1; CDR3aa: CASSSGGYQETQYF; CDR3nt: TGTGCCAGCAGCAGCGGGGGTTACCAAGAGACCCAGTACTTC
abundance: .; j_gene: TRBJ1-6; d_gene: TRBD1; v_gene: TRBV7-2; CDR3aa: CASSPLYRDRERSPLHF; CDR3nt: TGTGCCAGCAGCCCATTATACCGGGACAGGGAACGCTCACCCCTCCACTTT
abundance: .; j_gene: TRBJ2-6; d_gene: .; v_gene: TRBV2; CDR3aa: CASNRDLHSGANVLTF; CDR3nt: TGTGCCAGCAATCGGGACCTCCACTCTGGGGCCAACGTCCTGACTTTC
abundance: few; j_gene: TRBJ1-2; d_gene: TRBD1; v_gene: TRBV30; CDR3aa: CAWSRTGYGYTF; CDR3nt: TGTGCCTGGAGCAGGACAGGCTATGGCTACACCTTC
abundance: .; j_gene: TRBJ2-5; d_gene: .; v_gene: TRBV7-2; CDR3aa: CASSPQRGQETQYF; CDR3nt: TGTGCCAGCAGCCCACAACGGGGCCAAGAGACCCAGTACTTC
abundance: .; j_gene: TRBJ2-1; d_gene: TRBD2; v_gene: TRBV10-2; CDR3aa: CASSEIAGVISQFF; CDR3nt: TGCGCCAGCAGTGAGATAGCGGGAGTCATATCGCAGTTCTTC
abundance: .; j_gene: TRBJ1-1; d_gene: TRBD1; v_gene: TRBV3-1; CDR3aa: CASSLGQGRAEAFF; CDR3nt: TGTGCCAGCAGTCTAGGACAGGGCCGGGCTGAAGCTTTCTTT
abundance: few; j_gene: TRBJ2-1; d_gene: TRBD2; v_gene: TRBV6-2/TRBV6-3; CDR3aa: CASSYSYGTGRSYNEQFF; CDR3nt: TGTGCCAGCAGTTACTCGTACGGGACCGGGAGGTCCTACAATGAGCAGTTCTTC
abundance: .; j_gene: TRBJ1-4; d_gene: .; v_gene: TRBV7-2; CDR3aa: CASSLATGTLGEKLFF; CDR3nt: TGTGCCAGCAGCTTAGCTACTGGGACCCTAGGCGAAAAACTGTTTTTT
abundance: .; j_gene: TRBJ1-2; d_gene: .; v_gene: TRBV4-1; CDR3aa: CANSQDIYGYTF; CDR3nt: TGCGCCAACAGCCAAGACATCTATGGCTACACCTTC
abundance: .; j_gene: TRBJ1-6; d_gene: .; v_gene: TRBV4-3; CDR3aa: CASSQGSGTGSYNSPLHF; CDR3nt: TGCGCCAGCAGCCAAGGTTCCGGCACTGGTTCGTATAATTCACCCCTCCACTTT
abundance: once; j_gene: TRBJ2-5; d_gene: .; v_gene: TRBV18; CDR3aa: CASSPVLKDQETQYF; CDR3nt: TGTGCCAGCTCACCTGTCCTGAAGGACCAAGAGACCCAGTACTTC
abundance: .; j_gene: TRBJ2-7; d_gene: .; v_gene: TRBV4-3; CDR3aa: CASSQDQAYEQYF; CDR3nt: TGCGCCAGCAGCCAAGATCAAGCTTACGAGCAGTACTTC
abundance: few; j_gene: TRBJ2-7; d_gene: TRBD1; v_gene: TRBV12-3/TRBV12-4; CDR3aa: CASSVRDSSYEQYF; CDR3nt: TGTGCCAGCAGTGTCCGGGACAGCTCCTACGAGCAGTACTTC
abundance: .; j_gene: TRBJ1-5; d_gene: TRBD1; v_gene: TRBV11-2; CDR3aa: CASSLLTGGNQPQHF; CDR3nt: TGTGCCAGCAGCTTACTCACAGGGGGCAATCAGCCCCAGCATTTT
abundance: .; j_gene: TRBJ2-2; d_gene: .; v_gene: TRBV7-7; CDR3aa: CASSYTDTGELFF; CDR3nt: TGTGCTAGCAGTTACACGGACACCGGGGAGCTGTTTTTT